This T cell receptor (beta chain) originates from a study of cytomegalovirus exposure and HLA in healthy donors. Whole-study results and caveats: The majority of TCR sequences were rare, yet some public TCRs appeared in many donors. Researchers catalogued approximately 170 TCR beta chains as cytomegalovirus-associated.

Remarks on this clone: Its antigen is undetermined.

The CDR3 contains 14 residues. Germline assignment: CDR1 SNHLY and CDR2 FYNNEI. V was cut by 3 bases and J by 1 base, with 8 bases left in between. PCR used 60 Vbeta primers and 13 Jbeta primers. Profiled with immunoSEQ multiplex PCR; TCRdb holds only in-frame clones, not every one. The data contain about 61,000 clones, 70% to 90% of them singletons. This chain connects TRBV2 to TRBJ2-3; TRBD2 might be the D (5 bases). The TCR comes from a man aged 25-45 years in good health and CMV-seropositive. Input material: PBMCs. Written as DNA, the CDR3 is TGTGCCAGCAGTGATGAGCGGCGCACAGATACGCAGTATTTT. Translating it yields CASSDERRTDTQYF.